A selection of T cell receptor beta chains follows, all from one sample in a study of blood T cell repertoires in COVID-19. The repertoire was sequenced with immunoSEQ multiplex PCR; TCRdb's copy has only in-frame clones and lacks some. The sample has 150,000 to 200,000 clones; 65% to 80% are singletons. The sample taken for sequencing was peripheral blood. The receptor set was obtained from a man aged 50-60 years who had recovered from COVID-19. CDR3s include the opening cysteine and the closing phenylalanine or tryptophan. D genes are given only for firm matches. Size is omitted from some rows. Given values are once, few, many or a class for expanded clones.

D	J	size	V	CDR3	DNA
NA	TRBJ1-1	NA	TRBV5-1	CASSLDSQNTEAFF	TGCGCCAGCAGCTTGGACAGCCAGAACACTGAAGCTTTCTTT
TRBD1	TRBJ2-1	NA	TRBV19	CASSVDSGTGYYNEQFF	TGTGCCAGTAGTGTGGACTCCGGGACAGGGTACTACAATGAGCAGTTCTTC
TRBD1	TRBJ1-5	few	TRBV19	CASSAGTVGNQPQHF	TGTGCCAGTAGTGCCGGGACAGTGGGTAATCAGCCCCAGCATTTT
TRBD1	TRBJ1-4	NA	TRBV27	CASSLRQGPNEKLFF	TGTGCCAGCAGTTTAAGACAGGGGCCAAATGAAAAACTGTTTTTT
NA	TRBJ2-7	NA	TRBV4-3	CASSQDIAETRIGEQYF	TGCGCCAGCAGCCAGGATATAGCGGAAACCAGAATTGGCGAGCAGTACTTC
NA	TRBJ1-5	NA	TRBV30	CAWSAPAGGGNQPQHF	TGTGCCTGGAGTGCCCCCGCCGGGGGAGGCAATCAGCCCCAGCATTTT
TRBD2	TRBJ2-1	NA	TRBV5-8	CASSASGRTYNEQFF	TGTGCCAGCAGCGCTAGCGGGAGAACCTACAATGAGCAGTTCTTC
NA	TRBJ2-7	NA	TRBV18	CASSPPTELGEQYF	TGTGCCAGCTCACCTCCGACAGAGCTCGGCGAGCAGTACTTC
TRBD2	TRBJ2-1	NA	TRBV11-2	CASSSLAGNPNEQFF	TGTGCCAGCAGCTCCCTAGCGGGAAACCCCAATGAGCAGTTCTTC
TRBD1	TRBJ2-2	NA	TRBV7-9	CASSLRGQGGVIGELFF	TGTGCCAGCAGCTTACGCGGACAGGGGGGTGTGATCGGGGAGCTGTTTTTT
TRBD2	TRBJ2-3	NA	TRBV6-4	CASGTTPTDTQYF	TGTGCCAGCGGGACTACGCCCACAGATACGCAGTATTTT
TRBD1	TRBJ1-4	once	TRBV28	CASTLGDRRNEKLFF	TGTGCCAGCACCCTAGGGGACAGGAGAAATGAAAAACTGTTTTTT
NA	TRBJ2-1	few	TRBV10-3	CAISQGDEQFF	TGTGCCATCAGCCAGGGTGATGAGCAGTTCTTC
TRBD2	TRBJ2-7	NA	TRBV7-9	CASSRTSGYEQYF	TGTGCCAGCAGCCGGACTAGCGGCTACGAGCAGTACTTC
TRBD1	TRBJ1-6	few	TRBV6-6	CASSPGQGLDNSPLHF	TGTGCCAGCAGCCCTGGACAGGGGCTGGATAATTCACCCCTCCACTTT
TRBD1	TRBJ2-7	NA	TRBV19	CASSPQDRGPLRSSYEQYF	TGTGCCAGTAGTCCCCAGGACAGGGGGCCCTTACGAAGCTCCTACGAGCAGTACTTC
NA	TRBJ2-1	NA	TRBV9	CASSASLAELNEQFF	TGTGCCAGCAGCGCCTCCTTAGCGGAACTTAATGAGCAGTTCTTC
TRBD2	TRBJ2-5	NA	TRBV5-1	CASSPGGLTQETQYF	TGCGCCAGCAGCCCGGGGGGACTAACGCAAGAGACCCAGTACTTC
NA	TRBJ2-7	many	TRBV4-1	CASSQEGQIYEQYF	TGCGCCAGCAGCCAAGAGGGGCAAATCTACGAGCAGTACTTC
NA	TRBJ1-5	NA	TRBV5-4	CASSFYGSDQPQHF	TGTGCCAGCAGCTTTTACGGAAGCGATCAGCCCCAGCATTTT
NA	TRBJ2-7	few	TRBV12-3/TRBV12-4	CASSLAGPYEQYF	TGTGCCAGCAGTTTGGCAGGGCCCTACGAGCAGTACTTC
TRBD1	TRBJ2-7	once	TRBV15	CATSRRLGQGSYEQYF	TGTGCCACCAGCAGAAGACTGGGACAGGGTTCCTACGAGCAGTACTTC
TRBD1	TRBJ1-5	NA	TRBV6-5	CASSVSTGGWQPQHF	TGTGCCAGCAGCGTCTCTACAGGGGGTTGGCAGCCCCAGCATTTT
TRBD1	TRBJ1-2	NA	TRBV12-5	CASGFALGTDYGYTF	TGTGCTAGTGGTTTTGCCCTCGGGACAGACTATGGCTACACCTTC
TRBD2	TRBJ2-5	NA	TRBV11-2	CASSLRAISGRRETQYF	TGTGCCAGCAGCTTAAGAGCGATTAGCGGGAGGAGAGAGACCCAGTACTTC
NA	TRBJ2-5	NA	TRBV28	CASSPLMGGKETQYF	TGTGCCAGCAGCCCTCTAATGGGCGGGAAGGAGACCCAGTACTTC
NA	TRBJ2-1	NA	TRBV6-5	CASREVFNWLDEQFF	TGTGCCAGCAGGGAGGTCTTTAATTGGTTGGATGAGCAGTTCTTC
TRBD2	TRBJ2-2	NA	TRBV11-3	CASSPTVGLARTGELFF	TGTGCCAGCAGCCCTACGGTGGGACTAGCGAGAACCGGGGAGCTGTTTTTT
NA	TRBJ2-3	few	TRBV2	CASSRSLASTDTQYF	TGTGCCAGCAGTCGGTCGTTAGCAAGCACAGATACGCAGTATTTT
TRBD2	TRBJ2-5	NA	TRBV4-2	CASSQDFGGGGKRDQETQYF	TGTGCCAGCAGCCAAGATTTTGGGGGTGGGGGAAAGCGGGATCAAGAGACCCAGTACTTC
NA	TRBJ2-7	NA	TRBV10-3	CAISGQGEDEQYF	TGTGCCATCAGTGGGCAGGGTGAGGACGAGCAGTACTTC
NA	TRBJ1-1	few	TRBV29-1	CSVPRGETNTEAFF	TGCAGCGTCCCCCGAGGAGAGACTAACACTGAAGCTTTCTTT
TRBD1	TRBJ1-2	many	TRBV19	CATASGQGSYGYTF	TGTGCCACTGCCTCCGGACAGGGGAGCTATGGCTACACCTTC
NA	TRBJ2-7	NA	TRBV7-8	CASSLDAWGSRGEQYF	TGTGCCAGCAGCTTAGACGCGTGGGGGAGCAGGGGCGAGCAGTACTTC
TRBD1	TRBJ1-4	once	TRBV19	CASSEPTGGVEKLFF	TGTGCCAGTAGTGAGCCGACAGGGGGCGTCGAAAAACTGTTTTTT
NA	TRBJ1-6	NA	TRBV28	CASSLDTGVYNSPLHF	TGTGCCAGCAGCCTAGACACGGGGGTTTATAATTCACCCCTCCACTTT
NA	TRBJ1-5	NA	TRBV6-6	CASSLFMGGGSNQPQHF	TGTGCCAGCAGTCTATTTATGGGGGGAGGAAGCAATCAGCCCCAGCATTTT
NA	TRBJ2-1	NA	TRBV12-3/TRBV12-4	CASSLVPSGEQFF	TGTGCCAGCAGTTTAGTTCCCTCAGGTGAGCAGTTCTTC
NA	TRBJ2-2	NA	TRBV30	CAWSVSPDSSSGELFF	TGTGCCTGGAGCGTTTCACCTGACAGTTCCTCCGGGGAGCTGTTTTTT
TRBD2	TRBJ2-1	few	TRBV2	CASSEKGTGLAGGRNEQFF	TGTGCCAGCAGTGAAAAGGGGACGGGGCTAGCGGGAGGACGGAATGAGCAGTTCTTC
NA	TRBJ2-7	NA	TRBV6-2/TRBV6-3	CASSPNYEQYF	TGTGCCAGCAGTCCCAACTACGAGCAGTACTTC
TRBD1	TRBJ2-7	NA	TRBV30	CASQGVGYEQYF	TGTGCCTCCCAGGGGGTCGGCTACGAGCAGTACTTC
TRBD2	TRBJ2-3	NA	TRBV12-3/TRBV12-4	CASLPSGRDTQYF	TGTGCCAGTTTACCTAGCGGGAGAGATACGCAGTATTTT
TRBD2	TRBJ2-7	few	TRBV5-1	CASSLEPGLMYGVQYF	TGCGCCAGCAGCTTGGAACCGGGACTAATGTACGGCGTGCAGTACTTC
TRBD1	TRBJ2-7	NA	TRBV5-6	CASSSLDRVRDEQYF	TGTGCCAGCAGCTCCTTGGACAGGGTTAGGGACGAGCAGTACTTC
TRBD2	TRBJ2-5	NA	TRBV6-6	CASSPEATSGQETQYF	TGTGCCAGCAGTCCCGAAGCTACTAGCGGTCAAGAGACCCAGTACTTC
TRBD1	TRBJ2-7	NA	TRBV7-3	CASSPDRGSYEQYF	TGTGCCAGCAGCCCGGACAGGGGTTCCTACGAGCAGTACTTC
NA	TRBJ1-5	NA	TRBV10-3	CAIRGTGESNQPQHF	TGTGCCATCAGGGGTACCGGGGAAAGCAATCAGCCCCAGCATTTT
NA	TRBJ2-7	NA	TRBV19	CASSFDFYHSYEQYF	TGTGCCAGTAGCTTTGACTTCTACCACTCCTACGAGCAGTACTTC
TRBD2	TRBJ2-1	NA	TRBV10-2	CASSDRAGNNEQFF	TGCGCCAGCAGTGATAGAGCGGGAAACAATGAGCAGTTCTTC
NA	TRBJ2-5	NA	TRBV6-5	CASSYPRETQYF	TGTGCCAGCAGTTATCCACGGGAGACCCAGTACTTC
NA	TRBJ1-1	NA	TRBV7-2	CASSLGGPRDTEAFF	TGTGCCAGCAGCTTAGGGGGGCCCCGGGACACTGAAGCTTTCTTT
TRBD2	TRBJ2-1	NA	TRBV3-1/TRBV3-2	CASSQGTGGSYNEQFF	TGTGCCAGCAGCCAAGGGACGGGAGGGTCTTACAATGAGCAGTTCTTC
TRBD2	TRBJ2-7	NA	TRBV6-5	CASSYSGVAGGYEQYF	TGTGCCAGCAGTTACTCCGGGGTAGCGGGGGGCTACGAGCAGTACTTC
NA	TRBJ2-5	NA	TRBV2	CASRGQETQYF	TGTGCCAGCAGGGGGCAGGAGACCCAGTACTTC